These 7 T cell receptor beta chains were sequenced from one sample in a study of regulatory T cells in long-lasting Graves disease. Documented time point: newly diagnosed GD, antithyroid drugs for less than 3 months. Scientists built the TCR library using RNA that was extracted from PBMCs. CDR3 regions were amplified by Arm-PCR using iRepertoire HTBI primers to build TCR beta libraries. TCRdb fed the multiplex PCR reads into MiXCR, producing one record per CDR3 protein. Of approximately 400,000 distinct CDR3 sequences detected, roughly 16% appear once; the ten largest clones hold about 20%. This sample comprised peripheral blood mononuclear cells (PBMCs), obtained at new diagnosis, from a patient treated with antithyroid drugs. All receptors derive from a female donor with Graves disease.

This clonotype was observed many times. For the CDR3, the DNA is TGTGCCAGCAGTTTAGGACCCCGGGGATACGAGCAGTACTTC. Encoded protein: CASSLGPRGYEQYF. The gene calls are TRBV28 and TRBJ2-7, with a possible D match to TRBD2 (5 bases). The CDR3 totals 14 residues. Germline loops: CDR1 MDHEN, CDR2 SYDVKM. The V and J ends lost 2 bases and 4 bases respectively, with 12 bases between them.

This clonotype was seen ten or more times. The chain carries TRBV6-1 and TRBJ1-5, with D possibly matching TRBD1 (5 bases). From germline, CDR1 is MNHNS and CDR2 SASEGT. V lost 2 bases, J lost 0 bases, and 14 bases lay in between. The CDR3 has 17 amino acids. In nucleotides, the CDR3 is TGTGCCAGCAGTGAATGGGGGAGAGATTATAGCAATCAGCCCCAGCATTTT. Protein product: CASSEWGRDYSNQPQHF.

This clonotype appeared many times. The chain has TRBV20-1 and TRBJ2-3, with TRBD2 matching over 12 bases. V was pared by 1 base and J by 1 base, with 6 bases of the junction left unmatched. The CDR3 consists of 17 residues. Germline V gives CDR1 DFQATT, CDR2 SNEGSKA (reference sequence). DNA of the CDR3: TGCAGTGCTAGAGGGCTAGCGGGAGGGCCGCGCACAGATACGCAGTATTTT. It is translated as CSARGLAGGPRTDTQYF.

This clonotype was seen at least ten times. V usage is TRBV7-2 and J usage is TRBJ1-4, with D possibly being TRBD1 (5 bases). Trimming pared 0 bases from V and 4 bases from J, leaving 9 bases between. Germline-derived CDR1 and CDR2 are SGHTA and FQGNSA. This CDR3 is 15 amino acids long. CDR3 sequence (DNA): TGTGCCAGCAGCTTAGCGGCAGGGCGTAATGAAAAACTGTTTTTT. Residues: CASSLAAGRNEKLFF.

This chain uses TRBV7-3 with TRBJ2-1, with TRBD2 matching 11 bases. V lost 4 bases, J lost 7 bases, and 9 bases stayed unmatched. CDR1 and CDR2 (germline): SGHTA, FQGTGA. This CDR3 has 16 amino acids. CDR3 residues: CASSSPGTSGRNEQFF. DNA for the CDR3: TGTGCCAGCAGCTCCCCCGGGACTAGCGGTAGGAATGAGCAGTTCTTC.

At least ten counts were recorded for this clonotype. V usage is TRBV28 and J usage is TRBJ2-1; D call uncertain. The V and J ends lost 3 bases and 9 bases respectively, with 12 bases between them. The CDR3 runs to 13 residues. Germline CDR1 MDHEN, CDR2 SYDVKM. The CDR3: CASSLSPLGEQFF. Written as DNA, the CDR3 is TGTGCCAGCAGTTTGTCCCCCCTTGGTGAGCAGTTCTTC.

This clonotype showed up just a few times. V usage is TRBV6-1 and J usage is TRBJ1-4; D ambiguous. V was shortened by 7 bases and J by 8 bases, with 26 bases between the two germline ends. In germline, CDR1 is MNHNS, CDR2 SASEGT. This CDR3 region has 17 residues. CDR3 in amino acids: CASTPPGTRLMDEKLFF. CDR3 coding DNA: TGTGCCAGCACCCCTCCGGGTACCCGGCTAATGGACGAAAAACTGTTTTTT.